The 27 T cell receptor beta chains in this list originate from one sample, sequenced in a study of shared clonotypes between healthy human individuals. The data were produced by immunoSEQ multiplex PCR, yet TCRdb's version contains in-frame clones alone and is incomplete. The sample has 450,000 to 600,000 clones; less than 80% are singletons. Sequenced input: PBMCs. Receptors originate from a middle-aged woman in good health. Some clones in this sample may be carry-over from other donors' samples.

The chain uses TRBV5-8 and TRBJ2-3; D might be TRBD1 (5 bases). Trimming removed 3 bases from V and 6 bases from J, with 20 bases in between. The CDR3 has 16 residues. Germline lookup yields CDR1 SGHTS and CDR2 YDEGEE. The chain's CDR3 is CASSCDGHRYVDTQYF. CDR3 DNA sequence: TGTGCCAGCAGCTGCGACGGACATCGCTATGTTGATACGCAGTATTTT.

The chain carries TRBV28 and TRBJ1-1; 7 bases agree with TRBD1. CDR3 length: 16 amino acids. V lost 6 bases and J lost 7; bases outside the gene matches: 17. The germline CDR1 and CDR2 sequences are MDHEN and SYDVKM. CDR3 nucleotide sequence: TGTGCCAGCAGCCCTGCCTATCAGACAGGGAACTTTGAAGCTTTCTTT. Protein: CASSPAYQTGNFEAFF.

The V call is TRBV30, the J call TRBJ2-5; TRBD1 matches 9 bases. From germline, CDR1 is GTSNPN and CDR2 SVGIG (reference sequence). With 5 bases clipped from V and 5 bases from J, the junction kept 6 bases outside the gene matches. This CDR3 region has 13 residues. Here the CDR3 DNA reads TGTGCCTGGTCCACAGGGGGCGCGGAGACCCAGTACTTC. Amino acid sequence: CAWSTGGAETQYF.

Only one count was recorded for this clone. The gene calls are TRBV6-5 and TRBJ1-1; 9 bases align to TRBD1. Trimming cost V 10 bases and J 4 bases; bases outside gene matches: 10. The germline CDR1 and CDR2 sequences are MNHEY and SVGAGI. The CDR3 sequence is 14 residues long. The CDR3 nucleotides read TGTGCCAACCACCGGGGACAGGGACTCACTGAAGCTTTCTTT. Its translation is CANHRGQGLTEAFF.

The chain has TRBV15 and TRBJ2-7; 8 bases are shared with TRBD2. Trimming removed 0 bases from V and 2 bases from J; junction bases left unmatched: 12. The CDR3 covers 18 residues. CDR1 is LNHNV, CDR2 YYDKDF, per germline (reference sequence). CDR3 DNA sequence: TGTGCCACCAGCAGAGAACGTTCGTGGCGGGAGGTTACCTACGAGCAGTACTTC. Its translation is CATSRERSWREVTYEQYF.

The gene calls are TRBV29-1 and TRBJ2-5, with D unclear. The J call may be mistaken, given a closer DNA end match to TRBJ2-7. The CDR3 contains 13 residues. The germline gives CDR1 SQVTM, CDR2 ANQGSEA. CDR3 nucleotide sequence: TGCAGCATTACGGCCGGCGACACCTACGAGCAGTACTTC. This codes for CSITAGDTYEQYF.

Turning to this clone: A clone one base away is much larger, so this may be a read error. The CDR3 does not close with the conserved phenylalanine or tryptophan, likely indicating a read error. The chain links TRBV28 to TRBJ1-1; tentatively, D is TRBD1 (5 bases). CDR1 and CDR2 (germline): MDHEN, SYDVKM. Trimming took 2 bases from V and 4 from J, leaving 8 bases between them. CDR3 length: 13 amino acids. DNA of the CDR3: TGTGCCAGCAGTTTACAGGGAGGCACTGAAGCTTTCATT. Its translation is CASSLQGGTEAFI.

The chain links TRBV7-6 to TRBJ2-5; TRBD2 is a possible D gene (5 bases). Trimming took 5 bases from V and 5 from J, leaving 21 bases between them. The CDR3 consists of 16 residues. Germline assignment: CDR1 SGHVS and CDR2 FNYEAQ. CDR3 bases: TGTGCCAGCAGCAGACTGGGTCTAGCTAGGACGGAGACCCAGTACTTC. The encoded protein is CASSRLGLARTETQYF.

CDR3 DNA: TGTGCCAGCAGTTTAATGAGGACCCTCAACCCACTGTTTTTT. Its translation: CASSLMRTLNPLFF. The rearrangement uses TRBV27 and TRBJ2-2; unclear D gene. Germline V lookup: CDR1 MNHEY, CDR2 SMNVEV (reference sequence). The length of the CDR3 is 14 residues. V was cut by 2 bases and J by 14 bases, with 18 bases left in between.

This clone was found a few times. This chain connects TRBV5-4 to TRBJ1-2; D might be TRBD1 (5 bases). This CDR3 spans 15 amino acids. Trimming left V 3 bases short and J 4 bases short, with 16 bases between. The germline gives CDR1 SGHNT, CDR2 YYREEE (reference sequence). CDR3 DNA: TGTGCCAGCAGCTCTCAGGGTAGCCCCCTCTATGGCTACACCTTC. Translation gives CASSSQGSPLYGYTF.

The CDR3 sequence is CAWSVNWDRKSEQYF. The CDR3 DNA reads TGTGCCTGGAGTGTAAATTGGGACAGGAAGTCCGAGCAGTACTTC. The chain is built from TRBV30 and TRBJ2-7; 8 nucleotides match TRBD1. This CDR3 spans 15 amino acids. Germline loops: CDR1 GTSNPN, CDR2 SVGIG (reference sequence). The J segment lost 6 bases and the V segment lost 0 bases, leaving 10 bases of the junction unmatched.

The rearrangement links TRBV11-3 to TRBJ2-1; 10 bases fit TRBD2. This CDR3 has 16 amino acids. The ends lost 8 bases at V and 0 bases at J; junction bases unmatched: 7. Germline V gene sequence: CDR1 SGHNT, CDR2 YENEEA. CDR3 coding DNA: TGTGCCAGCGGACTAGCGGCATTGAGCTCCTACAATGAGCAGTTCTTC. It encodes CASGLAALSSYNEQFF.

The gene calls are TRBV30 and TRBJ2-7, with D tentatively TRBD2 (6 bases). CDR3 length: 13 amino acids. Per germline, CDR1 GTSNPN and CDR2 SVGIG (reference sequence). The V and J ends lost 0 bases and 4 bases respectively, with 10 bases between them. CDR3 DNA: TGTGCCTGGAGTGTGGGAGGCTGGTACGAGCAGTACTTC. Protein product: CAWSVGGWYEQYF.

This clone was picked up one time. The J gene is TRBJ2-1, the V gene TRBV5-1; 10 bases match TRBD2. Germline CDR1 is SGHRS and CDR2 is YFSETQ. V lost 1 base, J lost 9 bases, and 7 bases stayed unmatched. This CDR3 comprises 15 residues. CDR3 nucleotide sequence: TGCGCCAGCAGCTTGATTACTAGCGGGATGGGTGAGCAGTTCTTC. Amino acids: CASSLITSGMGEQFF. The complete variable domain, with remaining parts taken from reference TRBV5-1 and TRBJ2-1, reads KAGVTQTPRYLIKTRGQQVTLSCSPISGHRSVSWYQQTPGQGLQFLFEYFSETQRNKGNFPGRFSGRQFSNSRSEMNVSTLELGDSALYLCASSLITSGMGEQFFGPGTRLTVL.

In regard to this clone: Other nucleotide sequences in the sample specify the same CDR3. V usage is TRBV7-9 and J usage is TRBJ2-1, with 11 positions matching TRBD2. There are 15 residues in the CDR3. Losses at the gene ends were 3 bases for V and 5 bases for J; bases not matched to a gene: 3. Per germline, CDR1 SEHNR and CDR2 FQNEAQ (reference sequence). For the CDR3, the DNA is TGTGCCAGCAGCTTTCGGACTAGCGGGCACAATGAGCAGTTCTTC. This translates into CASSFRTSGHNEQFF.

The V gene is TRBV5-6, the J gene TRBJ2-1, with D unclear. This CDR3 spans 16 amino acids. With 1 base removed from V and 7 bases from J, the gap between germline ends came to 18 bases. Germline CDR1 is SGHDT and CDR2 is YYEEEE. CDR3 residues: CASSLRAVLLRNEQFF. CDR3 nucleotides: TGTGCCAGCAGCTTGCGGGCGGTCCTCCTTCGGAATGAGCAGTTCTTC. Full variable domain (outside the CDR3, taken from reference TRBV5-6 and TRBJ2-1): DAGVTQSPTHLIKTRGQQVTLRCSPKSGHDTVSWYQQALGQGPQFIFQYYEEEERQRGNFPDRFSGHQFPNYSSELNVNALLLGDSALYLCASSLRAVLLRNEQFFGPGTRLTVL.

This clone was recorded only once. The chain links TRBV19 to TRBJ2-3, with TRBD2 identical over 10 bases. V lost 0 bases to trimming and J lost 2 bases; unmatched junction nucleotides: 2. This CDR3 is built from 16 residues. Per germline, CDR1 LNHDA and CDR2 SQIVND (reference sequence). CDR3 DNA sequence: TGTGCCAGTAGTATAGATCTAGCGGGAGCCACAGATACGCAGTATTTT. Translating gives CASSIDLAGATDTQYF. The full variable domain, in which reference TRBV19 and TRBJ2-3 provide the parts outside the CDR3, is DGGITQSPKYLFRKEGQNVTLSCEQNLNHDAMYWYRQDPGQGLRLIYYSQIVNDFQKGDIAEGYSVSREKKESFPLTVTSAQKNPTAFYLCASSIDLAGATDTQYFGPGTRLTVL.

Only a few counts were recorded for this clone. V and J are TRBV19 and TRBJ2-6, with TRBD1 matching 7 bases. CDR1 and CDR2 (germline): LNHDA, SQIVND (reference sequence). V dropped 7 bases and J dropped 2; count of bases not matched to a gene: 5. The CDR3 runs 15 residues. The CDR3 coding sequence is TGTGCCAGTAAGAGACAGGGACCTGGGGCCAACGTCCTGACTTTC. It codes for CASKRQGPGANVLTF.

The chain is built from TRBV5-4 and TRBJ2-7; D is possibly TRBD1 or TRBD2 (7 bases each). The CDR3 is made up of 15 amino acids. V was shortened by 2 bases and J by 2 bases, with 14 bases between the two germline ends. Germline V gene sequence: CDR1 SGHNT, CDR2 YYREEE (reference sequence). The CDR3 nucleotides read TGTGCCAGCAGCTTACAGGGGAGGGGGACCTACGAGCAGTACTTC. This translates into CASSLQGRGTYEQYF.

This clone came up once. V gene TRBV2 combines with J gene TRBJ2-1; D is unresolved. Trimming stripped 6 bases from V and 0 bases from J, with 12 bases between. There are 15 residues in the CDR3. The germline CDR1 and CDR2 sequences are SNHLY and FYNNEI. CDR3 in DNA: TGTGCCAGCAGCCCCTCTGGCGGCTCCTACAATGAGCAGTTCTTC. It translates to CASSPSGGSYNEQFF. Full variable domain (rest looked up from reference TRBV2 and TRBJ2-1): EPEVTQTPSHQVTQMGQEVILRCVPISNHLYFYWYRQILGQKVEFLVSFYNNEISEKSEIFDDQFSVERPDGSNFTLKIRSTKLEDSAMYFCASSPSGGSYNEQFFGPGTRLTVL.

This clone was detected a few times. The J gene is TRBJ1-1, the V gene TRBV9; D is ambiguous. V was pared by 0 bases and J by 3 bases, with 6 bases between. The CDR3 contains 13 residues. Germline CDR1 is SGDLS and CDR2 is YYNGEE. DNA for the CDR3: TGTGCCAGCAGCGTAGTGCAGCACACTGAAGCTTTCTTT. Translating it yields CASSVVQHTEAFF.

The rearrangement links TRBV18 to TRBJ1-1, with a tentative D call TRBD1 (5 bases). Trimming removed 3 bases from V and 3 bases from J, with 17 bases in between. Germline V gene lookup returns CDR1 KGHSH and CDR2 LQKENI. The CDR3 length is 16 residues. The CDR3 region is CASSPLAGIKDTEAFF. The DNA for the CDR3 is TGTGCCAGCTCACCGTTGGCAGGGATCAAGGACACTGAAGCTTTCTTT.

The chain couples TRBV23-1 to TRBJ1-5, with D perhaps TRBD1 (5 bases). TRBV23-1 is placed among ORFs of uncertain function. V gave up 7 bases and J gave up 1 base, with 14 bases separating them. This CDR3 spans 15 amino acids. DNA of the CDR3: TGCGCCAGCACCCAGGGCAGGAGGAGCAATCAGCCCCAGCATTTT. It translates to CASTQGRRSNQPQHF.

The V and J genes are TRBV6-1 and TRBJ1-5, with D possibly matching TRBD1 (6 bases). This CDR3 comprises 14 residues. CDR1 MNHNS and CDR2 SASEGT come from the germline V gene. V shed 3 bases and J shed 6 bases, with 12 bases lying between them. CDR3 DNA: TGTGCCAGCAGTGATACAGGGACGAGTCAGCCCCAGCATTTT. Protein sequence: CASSDTGTSQPQHF.

The sample holds one count of this clone. CDR3 protein: CASSYLDGGKNTDTQYF. CDR3 coding DNA: TGTGCCAGCAGCTACCTAGACGGGGGGAAAAACACAGATACGCAGTATTTT. The chain links TRBV7-9 to TRBJ2-3; TRBD2 matches at 7 bases. The V gene's germline CDR1 is SEHNR and CDR2 FQNEAQ (reference sequence). V trimming: 4 bases; J trimming: 2 bases; junction bases outside the gene matches: 12. The CDR3 extends over 17 amino acids. Looking up the rest from reference TRBV7-9 and TRBJ2-3 gives the full variable domain: DTGVSQNPRHKITKRGQNVTFRCDPISEHNRLYWYRQTLGQGPEFLTYFQNEAQLEKSRLLSDRFSAERPKGSFSTLEIQRTEQGDSAMYLCASSYLDGGKNTDTQYFGPGTRLTVL.

This clone occurred once. The J gene is TRBJ2-2, the V gene TRBV4-1; D is unresolved. The V end lost 4 bases, the J end lost 4 bases, and 10 bases lay between the germline ends. In germline, CDR1 is MGHRA, CDR2 YSYEKL. The CDR3 has 14 residues. CDR3: CASSPHWATGELFF. DNA for the CDR3: TGCGCCAGCAGCCCTCATTGGGCCACCGGGGAGCTGTTTTTT.

The chain is built from TRBV6-1 and TRBJ2-5, with unresolved D. The CDR3 sequence is 12 residues long. Trimming shortened V by 3 bases and J by 11 bases, and 13 bases separated the two germline ends. In germline, CDR1 is MNHNS, CDR2 SASEGT. CDR3 amino acids: CASSESVRQQYF. For the CDR3, the DNA is TGTGCCAGCAGTGAGAGTGTACGGCAGCAGTACTTC.